This T cell receptor beta chain was profiled in a study of identical twins. Overall study results and limits: Conclusions were drawn cross-sectionally by statistical analysis, without following the same donors. One should note that invariant MAIT and iNKT cells could partly confound zero-insertion analyses. Compared with models, monozygotic twins showed more out-of-frame TCR alpha sharing.

Comments on this clonotype: The target antigen is unknown.

Unique molecular identifiers were present on the cDNA, which also gained a universal primer site by template switching. TCRdb analysed the 5' RACE reads with MiXCR anew, one entry per CDR3 protein. The sample contains hundreds of thousands of distinct CDR3 sequences, roughly 12% of which appear only once. Per the germline V gene, CDR1 is WSHSY and CDR2 is SAAADI. The CDR3 is made up of 14 amino acids. Trimming cost V 10 bases and J 4 bases; bases outside gene matches: 10. This sample also appeared in a second study, on yellow fever vaccine responses in identical twins.

The sequenced sample was PBMCs. V and J are TRBV10-2 and TRBJ2-1, with TRBD2 matching over 7 bases. The origin of this receptor is a young woman in good health. The CDR3 is CATRPSGPYNEQFF. The DNA of the CDR3 is TGCGCCACCAGGCCTAGCGGCCCGTACAATGAGCAGTTCTTC.